This T cell receptor beta chain emerged from a study of blood T cell repertoires in COVID-19. The CDR3 has 16 residues. The V gene's germline CDR1 is SGHAT and CDR2 FQNNGV. The V gene end was trimmed by 5 bases and the J gene end by 5 bases; junction bases not matched to a gene: 10. Using immunoSEQ multiplex PCR, the repertoire was profiled, and TCRdb retains in-frame clones only, with some absent. The data hold roughly 53,000 clones, with over 90% observed a single time. The rearrangement uses TRBV11-2 and TRBJ1-5, with 9 bases aligning to TRBD1. The sequenced material came from peripheral blood. This clonotype originated in a human donor in a cohort sampled during active COVID-19. CDR3 bases: TGTGCCAGCAGCCTAGGGGGGGGACAGGGCCATCAGCCCCAGCATTTT. This gives the protein CASSLGGGQGHQPQHF.